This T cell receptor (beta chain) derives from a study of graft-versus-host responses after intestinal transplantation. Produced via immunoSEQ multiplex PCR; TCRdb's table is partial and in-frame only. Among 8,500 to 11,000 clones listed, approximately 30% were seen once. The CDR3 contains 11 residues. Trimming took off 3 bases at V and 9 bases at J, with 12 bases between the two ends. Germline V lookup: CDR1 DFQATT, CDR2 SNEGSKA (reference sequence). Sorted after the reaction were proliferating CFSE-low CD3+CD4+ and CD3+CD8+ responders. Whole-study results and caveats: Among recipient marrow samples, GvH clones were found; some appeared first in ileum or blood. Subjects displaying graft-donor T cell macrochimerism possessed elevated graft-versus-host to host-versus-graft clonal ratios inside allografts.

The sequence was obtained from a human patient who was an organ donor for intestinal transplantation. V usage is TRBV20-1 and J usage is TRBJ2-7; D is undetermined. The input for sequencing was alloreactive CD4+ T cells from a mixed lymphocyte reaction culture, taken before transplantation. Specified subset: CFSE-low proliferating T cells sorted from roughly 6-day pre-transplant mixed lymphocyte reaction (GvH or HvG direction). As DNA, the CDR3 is TGCAGTGCTAGTAAGGGCTTAGGGCAGTACTTC. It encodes CSASKGLGQYF.